These 10 T cell receptor beta chains share one sample of origin, sequenced in a study of T cell responses to AZD1222 COVID-19 vaccine. The protocol was immunoSEQ multiplex PCR, while the TCRdb copy is restricted to in-frame clones and leaves out a portion. The repertoire holds approximately 120,000 clones, with more than 70% as singletons. Here the sequenced sample was peripheral blood, taken 28 days after the second AZD1222 dose. The source of these receptors is an adult who received the AZD1222 COVID-19 vaccine.

The chain uses TRBV28 and TRBJ2-5, with 7 bases that match TRBD1. The germline CDR1 and CDR2 sequences are MDHEN and SYDVKM. The CDR3 spans 14 residues. The junction had 6 bases not matched to a gene; V was cut back by 6 bases and J by 2 bases. DNA for the CDR3: TGTGCCAGCAGCTCCGGACAGGTTCAAGAGACCCAGTACTTC. This codes for CASSSGQVQETQYF.

The gene calls are TRBV10-3 and TRBJ1-2; possible D gene TRBD1, 5 bases. V lost 4 bases to trimming and J lost 7 bases, with 19 bases between them. In germline, CDR1 is ENHRY, CDR2 SYGVKD. The CDR3 is 15 amino acids. The CDR3 loop reads CAISGTDRGGGGYTF. CDR3 nucleotide sequence: TGTGCCATCAGTGGAACCGACAGAGGCGGTGGTGGCTACACCTTC.

This clone is a singleton in its sample. V and J are TRBV6-5 and TRBJ2-5, with a tentative D call TRBD1 (6 bases). This CDR3 is 16 amino acids long. Germline CDR1 reads MNHEY; CDR2 reads SVGAGI. The ends were cut back, 0 bases at V and 2 bases at J, with 13 bases in the middle. The DNA for the CDR3 is TGTGCCAGCAGTTACTCGAGGGGGACACATCAAGAGACCCAGTACTTC. As protein: CASSYSRGTHQETQYF.

This clone was found a few times. In DNA, the CDR3 is TGTGCCAGCAGTCCGGGGCCGGGACAGGGGGGCGGCTACACCTTC. Amino acids: CASSPGPGQGGGYTF. This rearrangement joins TRBV7-2 to TRBJ1-2, with 11 nucleotides matching TRBD1. With V trimmed by 6 bases and J by 8 bases, 11 bases remained unmatched. This CDR3 region has 15 residues. Germline-derived CDR1 and CDR2 are SGHTA and FQGNSA.

This chain joins TRBV29-1 and TRBJ2-5, with D maybe TRBD2 (6 bases). Germline V gives CDR1 SQVTM, CDR2 ANQGSEA. The CDR3 is 13 residues long. V lost 6 bases, J lost 3 bases, and 14 bases lay in between. The CDR3 sequence is CSVGDLIKETQYF. Here the CDR3 DNA reads TGCAGCGTAGGGGACTTAATCAAAGAGACCCAGTACTTC.

The chain combines TRBV19 with TRBJ1-2; 7 nucleotides align to TRBD1. Germline V gene lookup returns CDR1 LNHDA and CDR2 SQIVND (reference sequence). The CDR3 is made up of 12 amino acids. Germline trimming cut 6 bases from V and 4 bases from J; bases unmatched to any gene: 2. DNA of the CDR3: TGTGCCAGTAGACAGGGGAGCTATGGCTACACCTTC. It translates to CASRQGSYGYTF.

V and J are TRBV18 and TRBJ2-7, with 8 positions matching TRBD1. V was clipped by 3 bases and J by 4 bases; unmatched bases: 5. The CDR3 is 14 amino acids. Germline CDR1 KGHSH, CDR2 LQKENI. CDR3: CASSPAGGRYEQYF. The CDR3 nucleotides read TGTGCCAGCTCACCGGCAGGGGGCAGGTACGAGCAGTACTTC.

This clone was detected a few times. V and J are TRBV3-1 (or the pseudogene TRBV3-2) and TRBJ1-1; no clear D gene. The V end lost 4 bases, the J end lost 1 base, and 19 bases lay between the germline ends. Per germline, CDR1 LGHDT and CDR2 YNNKEL (reference sequence). The CDR3 is 17 amino acids. Here the CDR3 DNA reads TGTGCCAGCAGCCCGCTCCCTAAGGTCTACTCGAACACTGAAGCTTTCTTT. Amino acids: CASSPLPKVYSNTEAFF.

This clone was detected only once. J is TRBJ2-7 and V is TRBV7-2, with unresolved D. The V gene's germline CDR1 is SGHTA and CDR2 FQGNSA. V shed 1 base and J shed 6 bases, with 13 bases lying between them. The CDR3 length is 14 residues. Here the CDR3 DNA reads TGTGCCAGCAGCTTAGGGGGTCCCTTTGGCGAGCAGTACTTC. Translating it yields CASSLGGPFGEQYF.

A few counts support this clone. This rearrangement joins TRBV5-1 to TRBJ1-4; 8 bases agree with TRBD1. Germline V gene sequence: CDR1 SGHRS, CDR2 YFSETQ. The ends lost 0 bases at V and 4 bases at J; junction bases unmatched: 8. This CDR3 has 17 amino acids. CDR3: CASSLGGQAFRNEKLFF. The CDR3 DNA reads TGCGCCAGCAGCTTGGGGGGACAGGCCTTTCGTAATGAAAAACTGTTTTTT.